This is a list of T cell receptor beta chains from one sample in a study of response to subunit inactivated influenza vaccine. Each CDR3 protein gets one entry after TCRdb re-called the RT-PCR reads with MiXCR. The sample lists about 800,000 distinct CDR3 sequences, around 20% seen once, with 10% in the top ten. The starting material was PBMCs from blood, obtained more than 4 days after vaccination. Source of these receptors: a man aged 45-65 years who received an inactivated influenza vaccine. Each CDR3 is given with its conserved first and last residue. D genes are given only for firm matches. Where a row states a size, it is once, few, many or the class of an expanded clone; other rows omit it.

>-|TRBJ2-3|TRBV7-9|few
TGTGCCAGCAGCTTTTCTAGGCGCCCCCGCACAGATACGCAGTATTTT
CASSFSRRPRTDTQYF
>TRBD1|TRBJ2-4|TRBV28|few
TGTGCCAGCAGGAGGGACAGGGGTAACATTCAGTACTTC
CASRRDRGNIQYF
>-|TRBJ2-5|TRBV6-2/TRBV6-3|-
TGTGCCAGCACCGAGGGGGGGTCGCCGGGGACCCAGTACTTC
CASTEGGSPGTQYF
>-|TRBJ2-2|TRBV6-1|few
TGTGCCAGTAGACACCTAAACACCGGGGAGCTGTTTTTT
CASRHLNTGELFF
>-|TRBJ1-1|TRBV6-5|few
TGTGCCAGCAGTATACAGGGTCTGAACACTGAAGCTTTCTTT
CASSIQGLNTEAFF
>-|TRBJ2-5|TRBV2|few
TGTGCCAGCAGCTACAGGCAAGAGACCCAGTACTTC
CASSYRQETQYF
>TRBD2|TRBJ2-2|TRBV20-1|few
TGCAGTGCTAGAGATCTAGGAGTGGCTAGCGGCACCGGGGAGCTGTTTTTT
CSARDLGVASGTGELFF
>-|TRBJ1-3|TRBV7-9|-
TGTGCCAGCAGCATAATCCTGTCCTCTGGAAACACCATATATTTT
CASSIILSSGNTIYF
>-|TRBJ2-6|TRBV6-5|-
TGTGCCAGCAGTTACTCGGGAGCCTCTGGGGCCAACGTCCTGACTTTC
CASSYSGASGANVLTF
>TRBD2|TRBJ2-7|TRBV30|once
TGTGCCCTCCTGGGACTAAGCTCCTACGAGCAGTACTTC
CALLGLSSYEQYF
>-|TRBJ2-5|TRBV5-1|many
TGCGCCAGCAGCTTCGGAGCCCGGGAGACCCAGTACTTC
CASSFGARETQYF
>-|TRBJ2-7|TRBV14|-
TGTGCCAGCAGCCAACTGGGACTTTACGAGCAGTACTTC
CASSQLGLYEQYF
>-|TRBJ2-5|TRBV18|few
TGTGCCAGCTCCCCGGGGTACGGAATACCGGCCGGAGAGACCCAGTACTTC
CASSPGYGIPAGETQYF
>-|TRBJ1-2|TRBV7-8|-
TGTGCCAGCAGCTTAGTCGGGGGGGCGGAGGGCTACACCTTC
CASSLVGGAEGYTF
>TRBD2|TRBJ2-1|TRBV29-1|-
TGCAGCGTTGCGGCTAGCGGTCCCTACAATGAGCAGTTCTTC
CSVAASGPYNEQFF
>TRBD2|TRBJ2-3|TRBV13|-
TGTGCCAGCAGCTATCGAACCGGGACTAGTAGCGCAGATACGCAGTATTTT
CASSYRTGTSSADTQYF
>TRBD1|TRBJ2-7|TRBV12-3/TRBV12-4|-
TGTGCCAGCAGCGATTTCGGGGGGACAGGGGACCGCGAGCAGTACTTC
CASSDFGGTGDREQYF
>TRBD1|TRBJ2-7|TRBV7-6|few
TGTGCCAGCAGCTTAGCTGGTGGGACAGGGCTTACCTCCTACGAGCAGTACTTC
CASSLAGGTGLTSYEQYF
>-|TRBJ2-5|TRBV7-2|-
TGTGCCAGCAGCTTAGCCCTTATAAGACAGTACTTC
CASSLALIRQYF
>-|TRBJ1-1|TRBV3-1|few
TGTGCCAGCAGCCAGTTACAGGACACTGAAGCTTTCTTT
CASSQLQDTEAFF
>TRBD1|TRBJ1-2|TRBV29-1|-
TGCAGCGTTTTCGACAGGGCGGTCGGCTACACCTTC
CSVFDRAVGYTF
>TRBD2|TRBJ2-1|TRBV20-1|many
TGCAGTGCTAGAGTTTTGACACTAGCGGACTCTAATGAGCAGTTCTTC
CSARVLTLADSNEQFF
>TRBD1|TRBJ1-6|TRBV6-7|few
TGTGCCAGCGGGACAGGGCCGTCACCCCTCCACTTT
CASGTGPSPLHF
>TRBD2|TRBJ2-3|TRBV5-1|few
TGCGCCAGCAGCCAGGAGGGACTAATAGCAGATACGCAGTATTTT
CASSQEGLIADTQYF
>-|TRBJ2-5|TRBV10-3|-
TGTGCCATCAGTGAGAGGGTACAAGAGACCCAGTACTTC
CAISERVQETQYF
>TRBD1|TRBJ1-1|TRBV3-1|-
TGTGCCAGCAGCCAGACAGGGCCTGAAGCTTTCTTT
CASSQTGPEAFF
>-|TRBJ2-5|TRBV4-3|-
TGCGCCAGCAGCCAAGAGACAGGAATGGGACTGGCGGGGGAGACCCAGTACTTC
CASSQETGMGLAGETQYF
>TRBD2|TRBJ2-5|TRBV20-1|few
TGCAGTGCTACAAGCGGGAGTGTTGGGACCCAGTACTTC
CSATSGSVGTQYF
>TRBD1|TRBJ2-1|TRBV9|-
TGTGCCAGCAGCTTTAGGACAGGGTCTAACGAGCAGTTCTTC
CASSFRTGSNEQFF
>-|TRBJ1-1|TRBV20-1|few
TGCAGTGCTAGAGAAGGGGCCATGAACACTGAAGCTTTCTTT
CSAREGAMNTEAFF
>TRBD1|TRBJ1-4|TRBV28|-
TGTGCCAGTGGGGACAGACGTAATGAAAAACTGTTTTTT
CASGDRRNEKLFF
>TRBD2|TRBJ2-1|TRBV20-1|-
TGCAGTGCTAGGAGACTAGCGGGAGGTGGGGGCTCCTACAATGAGCAGTTCTTC
CSARRLAGGGGSYNEQFF
>-|TRBJ1-6|TRBV20-1|-
TGCAGTGCTAGAGATGACCGAGCCAAGGTCCCCCACTTT
CSARDDRAKVPHF
>-|TRBJ1-5|TRBV12-5|once
TGTGCTAGTTTTACCCCGATATGTAGAAGCAATCAGCCCCAGCATTTT
CASFTPICRSNQPQHF
>TRBD2|TRBJ2-1|TRBV20-1|-
TGCAGTGCCGCCGGGACTAGCGGGAGGAATGAGCAGTTCTTC
CSAAGTSGRNEQFF
>TRBD2|TRBJ2-7|TRBV3-1|-
TGTGCCAGCAGCCAGGTCACTAGCGGGTACTACGAGCAGTACTTC
CASSQVTSGYYEQYF
>TRBD2|TRBJ2-1|TRBV2|-
TGTGCCAGCAGTGAAATACGGGGGGCCTACAATGAGCAGTTCTTC
CASSEIRGAYNEQFF
>-|TRBJ2-3|TRBV20-1|-
TGCAGTGCCACGTACCAGGGTCTAGTTACGCAGTATTTT
CSATYQGLVTQYF
>TRBD2|TRBJ2-7|TRBV4-2|-
TGTGCCAGCAGCCATGGACTAGCGGGGAACTACGAGCAGTACTTC
CASSHGLAGNYEQYF
>TRBD2|TRBJ2-1|TRBV4-3|many
TGCGCCAGCAGCCAAGATACAAGTCGCGGGAGGGAGGTTGAGCAGTTCTTC
CASSQDTSRGREVEQFF